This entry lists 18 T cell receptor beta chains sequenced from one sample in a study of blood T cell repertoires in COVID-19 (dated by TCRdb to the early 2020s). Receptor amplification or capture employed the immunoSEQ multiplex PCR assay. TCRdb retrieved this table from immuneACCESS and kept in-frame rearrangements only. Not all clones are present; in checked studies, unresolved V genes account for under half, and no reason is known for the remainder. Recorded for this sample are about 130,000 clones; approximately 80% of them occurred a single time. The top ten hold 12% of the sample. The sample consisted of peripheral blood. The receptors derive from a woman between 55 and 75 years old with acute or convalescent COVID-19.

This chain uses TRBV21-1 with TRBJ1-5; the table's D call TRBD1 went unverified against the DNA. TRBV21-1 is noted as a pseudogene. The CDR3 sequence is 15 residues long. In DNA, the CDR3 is TGTGCCAGCAGCAAAGTTCAGGACACGGACCAGCCCCAGCATTTT. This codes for CASSKVQDTDQPQHF.

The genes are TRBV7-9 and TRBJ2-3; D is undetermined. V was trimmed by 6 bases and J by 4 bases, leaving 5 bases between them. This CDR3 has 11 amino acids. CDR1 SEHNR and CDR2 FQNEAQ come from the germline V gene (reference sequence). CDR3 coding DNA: TGTGCCAGCAGTCGTTCAGATACGCAGTATTTT. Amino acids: CASSRSDTQYF.

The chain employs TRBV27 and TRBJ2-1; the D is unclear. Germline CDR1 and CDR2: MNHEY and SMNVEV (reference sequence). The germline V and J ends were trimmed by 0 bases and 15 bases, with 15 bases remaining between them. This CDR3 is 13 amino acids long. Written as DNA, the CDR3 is TGTGCCAGCAGTTTATCCCTTCCCGGTTATGGGTTCTTC. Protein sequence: CASSLSLPGYGFF.

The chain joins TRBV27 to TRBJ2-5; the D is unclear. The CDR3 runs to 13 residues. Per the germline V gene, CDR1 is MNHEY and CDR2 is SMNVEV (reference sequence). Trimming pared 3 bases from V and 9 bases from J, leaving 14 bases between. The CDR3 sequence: CASSLEPRGPQYF. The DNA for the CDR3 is TGTGCCAGCAGTTTGGAGCCTCGAGGTCCCCAGTACTTC.

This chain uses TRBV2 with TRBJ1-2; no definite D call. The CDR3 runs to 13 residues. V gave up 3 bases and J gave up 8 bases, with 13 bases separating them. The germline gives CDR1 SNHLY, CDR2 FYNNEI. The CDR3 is CASSERVRWGYTF. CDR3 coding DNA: TGTGCCAGCAGTGAGAGGGTTAGATGGGGCTACACCTTC.

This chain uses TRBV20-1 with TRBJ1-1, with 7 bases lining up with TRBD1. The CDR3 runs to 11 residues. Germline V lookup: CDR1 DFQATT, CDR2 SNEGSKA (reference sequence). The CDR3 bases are TGCAGGGGGAGACAGGGAAGGAAAGCTTTCTTT. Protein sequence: CRGRQGRKAFF.

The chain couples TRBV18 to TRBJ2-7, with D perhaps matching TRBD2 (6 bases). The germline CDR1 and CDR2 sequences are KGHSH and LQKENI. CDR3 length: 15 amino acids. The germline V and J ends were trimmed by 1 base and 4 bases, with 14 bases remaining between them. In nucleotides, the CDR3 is TGTGCCAGCTCACCACGAGCCGGGAGAGGATACGAGCAGTACTTC. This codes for CASSPRAGRGYEQYF.

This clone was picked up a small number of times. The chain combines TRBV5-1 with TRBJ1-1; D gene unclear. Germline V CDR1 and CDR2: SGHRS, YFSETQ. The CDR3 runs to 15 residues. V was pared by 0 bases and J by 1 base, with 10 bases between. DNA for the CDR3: TGCGCCAGCAGCTTGGAAGCGTTTCAGAACACTGAAGCTTTCTTT. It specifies CASSLEAFQNTEAFF. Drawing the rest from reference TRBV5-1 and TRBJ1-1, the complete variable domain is KAGVTQTPRYLIKTRGQQVTLSCSPISGHRSVSWYQQTPGQGLQFLFEYFSETQRNKGNFPGRFSGRQFSNSRSEMNVSTLELGDSALYLCASSLEAFQNTEAFFGQGTRLTVV.

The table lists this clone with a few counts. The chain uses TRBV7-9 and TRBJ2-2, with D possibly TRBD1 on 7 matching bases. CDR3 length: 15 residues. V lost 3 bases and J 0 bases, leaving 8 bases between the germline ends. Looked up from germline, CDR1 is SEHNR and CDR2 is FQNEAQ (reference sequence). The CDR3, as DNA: TGTGCCAGCAGCTTCAGGGGGGCGAACACCGGGGAGCTGTTTTTT. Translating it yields CASSFRGANTGELFF.

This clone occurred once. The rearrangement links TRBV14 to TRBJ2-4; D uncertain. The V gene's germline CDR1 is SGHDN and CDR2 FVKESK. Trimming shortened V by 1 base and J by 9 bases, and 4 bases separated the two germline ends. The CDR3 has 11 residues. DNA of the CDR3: TGTGCCAGCAGCCAAGGTAGCATTCAGTACTTC. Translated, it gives CASSQGSIQYF.

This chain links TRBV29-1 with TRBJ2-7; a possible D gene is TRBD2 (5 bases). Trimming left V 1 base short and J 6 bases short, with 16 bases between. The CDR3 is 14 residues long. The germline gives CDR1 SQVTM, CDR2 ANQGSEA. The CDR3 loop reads CSVEGGILPSEQYF. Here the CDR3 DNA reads TGCAGCGTTGAAGGAGGGATCCTACCATCCGAGCAGTACTTC.

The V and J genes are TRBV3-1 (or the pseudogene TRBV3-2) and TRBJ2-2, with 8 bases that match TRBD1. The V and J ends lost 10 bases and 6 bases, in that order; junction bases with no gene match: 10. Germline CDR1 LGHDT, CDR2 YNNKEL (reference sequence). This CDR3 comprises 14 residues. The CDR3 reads CATSDRARPGELFF. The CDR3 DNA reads TGTGCCACCTCGGACAGGGCCAGACCCGGGGAGCTGTTTTTT.

As DNA, the CDR3 is TGTGCCAGCAGCACCGGGGGCTCTGGAAACACCATATATTTT. Translation gives CASSTGGSGNTIYF. The genes are TRBV7-9 and TRBJ1-3; maybe TRBD1 (5 bases). Germline loops: CDR1 SEHNR, CDR2 FQNEAQ (reference sequence). The germline V and J ends were trimmed by 5 bases and 0 bases, with 8 bases remaining between them. The CDR3 loop spans 14 amino acids.

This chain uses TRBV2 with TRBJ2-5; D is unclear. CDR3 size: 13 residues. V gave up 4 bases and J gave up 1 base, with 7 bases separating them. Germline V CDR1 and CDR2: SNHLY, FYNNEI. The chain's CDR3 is CASSVARQETQYF. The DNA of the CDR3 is TGTGCCAGCAGTGTGGCCCGCCAAGAGACCCAGTACTTC.

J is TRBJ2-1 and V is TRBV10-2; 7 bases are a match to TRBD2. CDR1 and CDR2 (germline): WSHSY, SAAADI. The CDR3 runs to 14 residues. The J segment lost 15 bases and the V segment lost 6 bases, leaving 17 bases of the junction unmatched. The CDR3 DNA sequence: TGCGCCAGCAGACGAAGCGAGACCGGGACTACTGCGTTCTTC. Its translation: CASRRSETGTTAFF.

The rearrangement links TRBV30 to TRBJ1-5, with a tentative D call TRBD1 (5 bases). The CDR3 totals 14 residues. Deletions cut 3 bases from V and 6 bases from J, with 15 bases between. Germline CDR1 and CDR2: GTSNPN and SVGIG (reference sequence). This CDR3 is CAWSELMGGQPQHF. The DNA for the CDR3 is TGTGCCTGGAGCGAGTTAATGGGGGGTCAGCCCCAGCATTTT.

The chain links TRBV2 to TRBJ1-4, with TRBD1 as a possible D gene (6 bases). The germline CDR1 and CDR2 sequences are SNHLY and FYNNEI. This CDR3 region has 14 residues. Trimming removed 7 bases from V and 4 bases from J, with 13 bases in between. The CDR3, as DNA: TGTGCCAGCACTACGGACAGATTTAATGAAAAACTGTTTTTT. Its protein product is CASTTDRFNEKLFF.

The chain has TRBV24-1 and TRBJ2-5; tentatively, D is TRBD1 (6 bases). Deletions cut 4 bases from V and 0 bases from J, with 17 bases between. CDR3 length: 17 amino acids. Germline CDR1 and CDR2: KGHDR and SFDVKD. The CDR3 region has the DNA TGTGCCACCAGTGACCCTCGGACAGATTCGTACCAAGAGACCCAGTACTTC. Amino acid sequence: CATSDPRTDSYQETQYF.